One sample yielded the 27 T cell receptor beta chains listed below, sequenced in a study of blood T cell dynamics during melanoma immunotherapy. The time point denotes: week 3, after first cycle of checkpoint inhibitor. Here immunoSEQ multiplex PCR was the method, and the copy in TCRdb shows in-frame clones only, minus some. The sample lists roughly 30,000 clones, 65% to 85% seen once, with about a tenth in the top ten. The source material was blood, sampled from a patient treated with checkpoint blockade. The origin of the receptors is a human donor with melanoma.

This clone was observed a handful of times. The J gene is TRBJ1-1, the V gene TRBV7-9; D unclear. CDR3 length: 15 amino acids. The V gene lost 2 bases and the J gene lost 2 bases, with 12 bases spanning the gap. The germline gives CDR1 SEHNR, CDR2 FQNEAQ (reference sequence). CDR3 nucleotides: TGTGCCAGCAGCTTATCCTTGCAACAAAACACTGAAGCTTTCTTT. This codes for CASSLSLQQNTEAFF.

This sequence joins TRBV6-4 and TRBJ2-2; 9 bases line up with TRBD2. CDR3 length: 15 amino acids. V gave up 5 bases and J gave up 4 bases; unmatched junction bases: 5. Germline assignment: CDR1 MRHNA and CDR2 SNTAGT. The CDR3 protein is CASSPLAGSTGELFF. The CDR3 nucleotides are TGTGCCAGCAGTCCTCTAGCGGGAAGCACCGGGGAGCTGTTTTTT.

The genes are TRBV27 and TRBJ1-4; no clear D gene. Trimming pared 6 bases from V and 0 bases from J, leaving 2 bases between. The CDR3 totals 12 residues. Germline lookup yields CDR1 MNHEY and CDR2 SMNVEV (reference sequence). This CDR3 reads CASRTTNEKLFF. CDR3 sequence (DNA): TGTGCCAGCAGGACAACTAATGAAAAACTGTTTTTT.

The chain links TRBV27 to TRBJ2-7, with TRBD1 as a possible D gene (6 bases). The CDR3 sequence is 13 residues long. CDR1 and CDR2 (germline): MNHEY, SMNVEV (reference sequence). V shed 5 bases and J shed 13 bases, with 21 bases lying between them. The CDR3: CASSPLDRRIIYF. CDR3 nucleotides: TGTGCCAGCAGTCCCCTCGACAGGCGCATAATATACTTC.

The chain links TRBV7-2 to TRBJ1-1, with 7 positions matching TRBD1. Per the germline V gene, CDR1 is SGHTA and CDR2 is FQGNSA. This CDR3 is built from 14 residues. Trimming took 5 bases from V and 5 from J; bases not matched to a gene: 8. The chain's CDR3 is CASSARQGRTEAFF. CDR3 coding DNA: TGTGCCAGCAGCGCCCGACAGGGAAGAACTGAAGCTTTCTTT.

The gene calls are TRBV5-6 and TRBJ1-1; TRBD1 is a possible D gene (6 bases). The CDR3 has 12 amino acids. Germline-derived CDR1 and CDR2 are SGHDT and YYEEEE. V lost 4 bases and J 6 bases, leaving 10 bases between the germline ends. CDR3 bases: TGTGCCAGCAGCCCAGGGGCGGCTGAAGCTTTCTTT. Amino acids: CASSPGAAEAFF.

CDR3 sequence reads: CASSLVSMNTEAFF. DNA of the CDR3: TGCGCCAGCAGCTTGGTCAGTATGAACACTGAAGCTTTCTTT. The chain couples TRBV5-1 to TRBJ1-1, with D hard to call. This CDR3 spans 14 amino acids. V gave up 0 bases and J gave up 0 bases, with 6 bases separating them. The V gene's germline CDR1 is SGHRS and CDR2 YFSETQ.

This sequence joins TRBV11-3 and TRBJ1-3; 8 positions match TRBD1. Germline CDR1 and CDR2: SGHNT and YENEEA. J gave up 2 bases and V 5 bases, and 5 bases lay outside the gene matches. The CDR3 spans 15 residues. The DNA for the CDR3 is TGTGCCAGCAGCCCAGGACAGGGACCTGGAAACACCATATATTTT. This translates into CASSPGQGPGNTIYF.

The chain is built from TRBV7-6 and TRBJ2-7; D assignment may be TRBD1 or TRBD2 (5 bases each). This CDR3 contains 16 residues. With 5 bases removed from V and 6 bases from J, the gap between germline ends came to 23 bases. CDR1 and CDR2 from the germline V gene are SGHVS and FNYEAQ. CDR3 nucleotides: TGTGCCAGCAGCCCCCGACCGACCTCTGGGACCTCCGAGCAGTACTTC. Its protein product is CASSPRPTSGTSEQYF.

The chain couples TRBV2 to TRBJ2-2, with 10 bases that match TRBD2. Per germline, CDR1 SNHLY and CDR2 FYNNEI. V was clipped by 5 bases and J by 3 bases; unmatched bases: 3. This CDR3 has 15 residues. CDR3 nucleotides: TGTGCCAGCAGTTTAGCGGGGGGACACACCGGGGAGCTGTTTTTT. This sequence encodes CASSLAGGHTGELFF.

The chain carries TRBV28 and TRBJ1-1; tentative D call: TRBD1 (6 bases). The CDR3 runs 14 residues. Germline V gene lookup returns CDR1 MDHEN and CDR2 SYDVKM. The V end was cut by 3 bases, the J end by 4 bases, with 12 bases between. CDR3 nucleotide sequence: TGTGCCAGCAGTTTTGGGGGGCTTGTCACTGAAGCTTTCTTT. As protein: CASSFGGLVTEAFF.

The chain recombines TRBV18 with TRBJ1-2; TRBD1 matches 7 bases. The CDR3 loop spans 13 amino acids. The ends lost 6 bases at V and 6 bases at J; junction bases unmatched: 7. The germline gives CDR1 KGHSH, CDR2 LQKENI. The CDR3 nucleotides read TGTGCCAGCTCCGGGGACAGCGTCAATGGCTACACCTTC. Protein product: CASSGDSVNGYTF. The variable domain in full, completed from reference TRBV18 and TRBJ1-2, reads NAGVMQNPRHLVRRRGQEARLRCSPMKGHSHVYWYRQLPEEGLKFMVYLQKENIIDESGMPKERFSAEFPKEGPSILRIQQVVRGDSAAYFCASSGDSVNGYTFGSGTRLTVV.

This clone was found once. The V gene is TRBV7-8, the J gene TRBJ2-2; 11 bases fit TRBD2. The J segment lost 8 bases and the V segment lost 5 bases, leaving 10 bases of the junction unmatched. The germline V gene encodes CDR1 SGHVS and CDR2 FQNEAQ. This CDR3 spans 16 amino acids. CDR3 sequence (DNA): TGTGCCAGCAGCGCTCCGGGACTAGCGGTGGGGGGGGAGCTGTTTTTT. Its protein is CASSAPGLAVGGELFF.

The J gene is TRBJ2-7, the V gene TRBV29-1; possible D gene TRBD2, 5 bases. Germline CDR1 SQVTM, CDR2 ANQGSEA. The V and J ends lost 2 bases and 0 bases respectively, with 8 bases between them. The CDR3 runs to 13 residues. The CDR3 here is CSVESGYSYEQYF. Here the CDR3 DNA reads TGCAGCGTTGAAAGCGGCTACTCCTACGAGCAGTACTTC.

In this sample, this clone turned up once. The chain is built from TRBV10-3 and TRBJ2-2; maybe TRBD2 (6 bases). V dropped 10 bases and J dropped 4 bases, with 16 bases sitting between them. The length of the CDR3 is 14 residues. The germline V gene encodes CDR1 ENHRY and CDR2 SYGVKD. This chain's CDR3 is CATHEVAVTGELFF. For the CDR3, the DNA is TGTGCCACCCACGAGGTAGCGGTCACCGGGGAGCTGTTTTTT.

The genes are TRBV19 and TRBJ2-1; 7 bases fit TRBD1. V lost 7 bases, J lost 3 bases, and 3 bases stayed unmatched. The CDR3 has 13 residues. The germline CDR1 and CDR2 sequences are LNHDA and SQIVND (reference sequence). The CDR3 spells CASTDRVYNEQFF. The CDR3 DNA follows: TGTGCCAGTACCGACAGGGTCTACAATGAGCAGTTCTTC.

This clone was seen once. The V gene is TRBV7-9, the J gene TRBJ2-5; 10 bases map to TRBD2. The germline gives CDR1 SEHNR, CDR2 FQNEAQ (reference sequence). V trimming: 5 bases; J trimming: 1 base; junction bases outside the gene matches: 4. The CDR3 sequence is 15 residues long. The CDR3 coding sequence is TGTGCCAGCAGCCTACCTAGCGGGAGCCAAGAGACCCAGTACTTC. It codes for CASSLPSGSQETQYF. Full variable domain (rest looked up from reference TRBV7-9 and TRBJ2-5): DTGVSQNPRHKITKRGQNVTFRCDPISEHNRLYWYRQTLGQGPEFLTYFQNEAQLEKSRLLSDRFSAERPKGSFSTLEIQRTEQGDSAMYLCASSLPSGSQETQYFGPGTRLLVL.

The chain has TRBV5-1 and TRBJ2-7; TRBD1 might be the D (6 bases). From germline, CDR1 is SGHRS and CDR2 YFSETQ. V shed 0 bases and J shed 2 bases, with 6 bases lying between them. The CDR3 is 13 residues long. The CDR3 loop reads CASSLDRAYEQYF. CDR3 DNA: TGCGCCAGCAGCTTGGACAGGGCCTACGAGCAGTACTTC.

CDR3 amino acids: CASSHQEGSNTEAFF. Written as DNA, the CDR3 is TGTGCCAGCTCTCACCAAGAGGGATCGAACACTGAAGCTTTCTTT. The V and J genes are TRBV18 and TRBJ1-1; D gene uncertain. The CDR3 spans 15 residues. Germline CDR1 and CDR2: KGHSH and LQKENI. V lost 6 bases and J 1 base, leaving 15 bases between the germline ends.

This chain connects TRBV5-6 to TRBJ2-7; D perhaps matches TRBD1 (5 bases). The length of the CDR3 is 15 residues. The germline gives CDR1 SGHDT, CDR2 YYEEEE. The ends were cut back, 4 bases at V and 5 bases at J, with 19 bases in the middle. As DNA, the CDR3 is TGTGCCAGCAGCACCGGCGCAGGGTTTCTGGACGAGCAGTACTTC. This codes for CASSTGAGFLDEQYF.

In this sample, this clone turned up once. The chain has TRBV7-2 and TRBJ2-1, with 8 bases matching TRBD1. From germline, CDR1 is SGHTA and CDR2 FQGNSA. CDR3 size: 17 residues. V lost 1 base and J lost 3; bases outside the gene matches: 8. This CDR3 is CASSLVGSGTGYNEQFF. In DNA, the CDR3 is TGTGCCAGCAGCTTAGTGGGATCCGGGACAGGCTACAATGAGCAGTTCTTC.

The chain employs TRBV7-9 and TRBJ2-3; D ambiguous. This CDR3 has 13 residues. Trimming took 4 bases from V and 0 from J, leaving 5 bases between them. CDR1 and CDR2 (germline): SEHNR, FQNEAQ (reference sequence). Here the CDR3 DNA reads TGTGCCAGCAGCTCGCCTAGCACAGATACGCAGTATTTT. As protein: CASSSPSTDTQYF.

J is TRBJ1-1 and V is TRBV11-2; D remains ambiguous. Trimming left V 1 base short and J 4 bases short, with 4 bases between. This CDR3 has 12 amino acids. The germline V gene has CDR1 SGHAT and CDR2 FQNNGV. For the CDR3, the DNA is TGTGCCAGCAGCTTAGGGCTCACTGAAGCTTTCTTT. Its protein is CASSLGLTEAFF. The whole variable domain, remainder taken from reference TRBV11-2 and TRBJ1-1, is EAGVAQSPRYKIIEKRQSVAFWCNPISGHATLYWYQQILGQGPKLLIQFQNNGVVDDSQLPKDRFSAERLKGVDSTLKIQPAKLEDSAVYLCASSLGLTEAFFGQGTRLTVV.

The chain recombines TRBV5-6 with TRBJ2-6; possibly TRBD2 for D (6 bases). Germline CDR1 is SGHDT and CDR2 is YYEEEE. The CDR3 loop spans 16 amino acids. Trimming shortened V by 4 bases and J by 1 base, and 12 bases separated the two germline ends. CDR3 DNA: TGTGCCAGCAGCGCATTGGGGGGATCTGGGGCCAACGTCCTGACTTTC. Translating it yields CASSALGGSGANVLTF.

The chain combines TRBV19 with TRBJ1-2; unclear D gene. This CDR3 contains 16 residues. The germline V and J ends were trimmed by 5 bases and 8 bases, with 24 bases remaining between them. Germline CDR1 LNHDA, CDR2 SQIVND (reference sequence). The CDR3 nucleotides read TGTGCCAGTAGTGTTTTCCTCACCCCCAAGGTGGGCGGCTACACCTTC. Its protein is CASSVFLTPKVGGYTF.

This chain uses TRBV28 with TRBJ1-3, with D hard to call. Germline V lookup: CDR1 MDHEN, CDR2 SYDVKM. This CDR3 is built from 12 residues. V dropped 3 bases and J dropped 5 bases, with 5 bases sitting between them. CDR3 amino acids: CASSFGRNTIYF. The DNA of the CDR3 is TGTGCCAGCAGTTTCGGTCGAAACACCATATATTTT.

This clone was seen a few times. The CDR3: CASSLTDSSSEQYF. The CDR3 DNA follows: TGCGCCAGCAGCTTGACGGACTCCTCCAGCGAGCAGTACTTC. The chain combines TRBV5-1 with TRBJ2-7; maybe TRBD2 (5 bases). The germline V gene encodes CDR1 SGHRS and CDR2 YFSETQ. Trimming left V 1 base short and J 6 bases short, with 14 bases between. The CDR3 consists of 14 residues.